The rows below give T cell receptor beta chains drawn from one sample of a study of cytomegalovirus exposure and HLA in healthy donors. TCRdb's copy holds only in-frame clones and misses some; the assay was immunoSEQ multiplex PCR. The sample lists some 150,000 clones; about 72% were seen once. What was sequenced was PBMCs. The receptors stem from a man in his 60s in good health and CMV-seronegative. CDR3s include the opening cysteine and the closing phenylalanine or tryptophan. A D gene is named only where the DNA matches it firmly. Only part of the rows carry a size: once, few, many, or a class if the clone is expanded.

j_call: TRBJ1-4; cdr3_length: 16; v_call: TRBV2; clone_size: NA; d_call: TRBD1; cdr3_aa: CASSLDRESTNEKLFF; cdr3_nt: TGTGCCAGCAGTTTGGACAGGGAAAGCACTAATGAAAAACTGTTTTTT
j_call: TRBJ1-4; cdr3_length: 15; v_call: TRBV5-1; clone_size: few; d_call: TRBD1; cdr3_aa: CASRPTGKSNEKLFF; cdr3_nt: TGCGCCAGCAGACCGACAGGGAAATCTAATGAAAAACTGTTTTTT
j_call: TRBJ1-6; cdr3_length: 15; v_call: TRBV19; clone_size: once; d_call: TRBD1; cdr3_aa: CASSIRTGGNSPLHF; cdr3_nt: TGTGCCAGTAGTATAAGGACAGGGGGTAATTCACCCCTCCACTTT
j_call: TRBJ2-1; cdr3_length: 15; v_call: TRBV30; clone_size: NA; d_call: NA; cdr3_aa: CAWSLLGLPGNEQFF; cdr3_nt: TGTGCCTGGAGCCTCCTCGGGCTACCAGGGAATGAGCAGTTCTTC
j_call: TRBJ1-5; cdr3_length: 14; v_call: TRBV19; clone_size: NA; d_call: TRBD1; cdr3_aa: CASSIATGPWPQHF; cdr3_nt: TGTGCCAGTAGTATCGCGACAGGGCCCTGGCCCCAGCATTTT
j_call: TRBJ2-3; cdr3_length: 14; v_call: TRBV2; clone_size: NA; d_call: NA; cdr3_aa: CASSELDRTDTQYF; cdr3_nt: TGTGCCAGCAGTGAACTAGATCGCACAGATACGCAGTATTTT
j_call: TRBJ2-7; cdr3_length: 15; v_call: TRBV7-3; clone_size: NA; d_call: TRBD2; cdr3_aa: CASSLGRAGDYEQYF; cdr3_nt: TGTGCCAGCAGCCTCGGACGGGCGGGAGACTACGAGCAGTACTTC
j_call: TRBJ1-3; cdr3_length: 15; v_call: TRBV5-1; clone_size: once; d_call: TRBD1; cdr3_aa: CASSSRQGDGNTIYF; cdr3_nt: TGCGCCAGCAGCTCCAGACAGGGTGATGGAAACACCATATATTTT
j_call: TRBJ1-1; cdr3_length: 14; v_call: TRBV27; clone_size: NA; d_call: NA; cdr3_aa: CASNGGTSNTEAFF; cdr3_nt: TGTGCCAGCAATGGGGGCACCTCGAACACTGAAGCTTTCTTT
j_call: TRBJ1-1; cdr3_length: 12; v_call: TRBV28; clone_size: NA; d_call: NA; cdr3_aa: CASSLLNTEAFF; cdr3_nt: TGTGCCAGCAGTTTACTTAACACTGAAGCTTTCTTT
j_call: TRBJ1-2; cdr3_length: 16; v_call: TRBV28; clone_size: NA; d_call: NA; cdr3_aa: CASSLGGGLANYGYTF; cdr3_nt: TGTGCCAGCAGTTTAGGCGGGGGACTAGCTAACTATGGCTACACCTTC
j_call: TRBJ2-3; cdr3_length: 15; v_call: TRBV6-1; clone_size: NA; d_call: NA; cdr3_aa: CASSASHSSTDTQYF; cdr3_nt: TGTGCCAGCAGTGCGTCACATTCTAGCACAGATACGCAGTATTTT
j_call: TRBJ2-1; cdr3_length: 15; v_call: TRBV11-2; clone_size: NA; d_call: TRBD2; cdr3_aa: CASSSGLAGALEQFF; cdr3_nt: TGTGCCAGCAGCTCGGGACTAGCGGGAGCACTGGAGCAGTTCTTC
j_call: TRBJ2-7; cdr3_length: 11; v_call: TRBV30; clone_size: NA; d_call: NA; cdr3_aa: CAWSVLYEQYF; cdr3_nt: TGTGCCTGGAGTGTACTCTACGAGCAGTACTTC
j_call: TRBJ2-6; cdr3_length: 15; v_call: TRBV19; clone_size: NA; d_call: NA; cdr3_aa: CASTFGSTGANVLTF; cdr3_nt: NA
j_call: TRBJ2-7; cdr3_length: 16; v_call: TRBV4-2; clone_size: NA; d_call: NA; cdr3_aa: CASSQEPLAGAYEQYF; cdr3_nt: TGTGCCAGCAGCCAAGAGCCACTAGCAGGTGCCTACGAGCAGTACTTC
j_call: TRBJ1-3; cdr3_length: 14; v_call: TRBV27; clone_size: NA; d_call: NA; cdr3_aa: CASSLRKTGYTIYF; cdr3_nt: TGTGCCAGCAGTTTGAGGAAAACGGGTTACACCATATATTTT
j_call: TRBJ1-2; cdr3_length: 16; v_call: TRBV28; clone_size: NA; d_call: TRBD1; cdr3_aa: CASSGGRGRGDYGYTF; cdr3_nt: TGTGCCAGCAGTGGGGGCAGGGGGCGCGGGGACTATGGCTACACCTTC
j_call: TRBJ1-1; cdr3_length: 15; v_call: TRBV5-5; clone_size: NA; d_call: TRBD1; cdr3_aa: CASSQGQGGRTEAFF; cdr3_nt: TGTGCCAGCAGCCAGGGACAGGGAGGGAGGACTGAAGCTTTCTTT
j_call: TRBJ2-2; cdr3_length: 13; v_call: TRBV5-1; clone_size: NA; d_call: NA; cdr3_aa: CASSLDGTGELFF; cdr3_nt: TGCGCCAGCAGCTTGGACGGGACCGGGGAGCTGTTTTTT
j_call: TRBJ2-7; cdr3_length: 17; v_call: TRBV27; clone_size: NA; d_call: TRBD2; cdr3_aa: CASTPRGTSWIIAEQYF; cdr3_nt: TGTGCCAGCACCCCACGGGGGACTAGCTGGATAATCGCCGAGCAGTACTTC
j_call: TRBJ2-6; cdr3_length: 18; v_call: TRBV25-1; clone_size: NA; d_call: TRBD2; cdr3_aa: CASSEPAPGREGANVLTF; cdr3_nt: TGTGCCAGCAGTGAACCTGCCCCGGGGCGGGAGGGGGCCAACGTCCTGACTTTC
j_call: TRBJ2-3; cdr3_length: 18; v_call: TRBV5-4; clone_size: once; d_call: TRBD2; cdr3_aa: CASSYFLGLAGATDTQYF; cdr3_nt: TGTGCCAGCAGCTATTTCTTAGGATTAGCGGGAGCCACAGATACGCAGTATTTT
j_call: TRBJ1-5; cdr3_length: 14; v_call: TRBV19; clone_size: NA; d_call: TRBD1; cdr3_aa: CASLDREGSRPQHF; cdr3_nt: TGTGCCAGCTTAGACAGGGAAGGCTCGAGGCCCCAGCATTTT
j_call: TRBJ1-3; cdr3_length: 13; v_call: TRBV6-1; clone_size: NA; d_call: NA; cdr3_aa: CASRDSSGNTIYF; cdr3_nt: TGTGCCAGCAGGGACAGCTCTGGAAACACCATATATTTT
j_call: TRBJ2-7; cdr3_length: 14; v_call: TRBV9; clone_size: NA; d_call: TRBD2; cdr3_aa: CASSGGGSAYEQYF; cdr3_nt: TGTGCCAGCAGCGGAGGCGGGAGCGCGTACGAGCAGTACTTC
j_call: TRBJ2-1; cdr3_length: 15; v_call: TRBV7-9; clone_size: few; d_call: TRBD1; cdr3_aa: CASSPSGGTYNEQFF; cdr3_nt: TGTGCCAGCAGCCCGTCAGGGGGCACGTACAATGAGCAGTTCTTC
j_call: TRBJ1-2; cdr3_length: 14; v_call: TRBV5-6; clone_size: NA; d_call: TRBD1; cdr3_aa: CASGSGTGSYGYTF; cdr3_nt: TGTGCCAGCGGCTCCGGGACAGGGTCCTATGGCTACACCTTC
j_call: TRBJ2-1; cdr3_length: 17; v_call: TRBV5-1; clone_size: few; d_call: TRBD2; cdr3_aa: CASSLGDLAGGYNEQFF; cdr3_nt: TGCGCCAGCAGCTTGGGTGACTTAGCGGGAGGGTACAATGAGCAGTTCTTC
j_call: TRBJ2-3; cdr3_length: 16; v_call: TRBV27; clone_size: NA; d_call: TRBD2; cdr3_aa: CASSPETSAYTDTQYF; cdr3_nt: TGTGCCAGCAGTCCCGAGACTAGCGCCTACACAGATACGCAGTATTTT
j_call: TRBJ2-3; cdr3_length: 17; v_call: TRBV19; clone_size: NA; d_call: TRBD2; cdr3_aa: CASSKGTSGRDTDTQYF; cdr3_nt: TGTGCCAGTAGTAAAGGGACTAGCGGGAGGGACACAGATACGCAGTATTTT
j_call: TRBJ1-2; cdr3_length: 14; v_call: TRBV30; clone_size: NA; d_call: TRBD1; cdr3_aa: CACLPGQGVYGYTF; cdr3_nt: TGTGCCTGCCTCCCGGGACAGGGAGTCTATGGCTACACCTTC
j_call: TRBJ1-1; cdr3_length: 14; v_call: TRBV5-1; clone_size: few; d_call: TRBD1; cdr3_aa: CASSSLRGHTEAFF; cdr3_nt: TGCGCCAGCAGCTCCCTCAGGGGGCATACTGAAGCTTTCTTT
j_call: TRBJ2-5; cdr3_length: 14; v_call: TRBV28; clone_size: NA; d_call: TRBD1; cdr3_aa: CASSLWGQRETQYF; cdr3_nt: TGTGCCAGCAGTTTATGGGGACAGCGAGAGACCCAGTACTTC
j_call: TRBJ2-2; cdr3_length: 13; v_call: TRBV30; clone_size: once; d_call: NA; cdr3_aa: CAWSGVNTGELFF; cdr3_nt: TGTGCCTGGAGTGGCGTGAACACCGGGGAGCTGTTTTTT
j_call: TRBJ1-6; cdr3_length: 16; v_call: TRBV4-1; clone_size: once; d_call: TRBD1; cdr3_aa: CASSQAGTAYNSPLHF; cdr3_nt: TGCGCCAGCAGCCAAGCCGGGACAGCCTATAATTCACCCCTCCACTTT
j_call: TRBJ1-4; cdr3_length: 12; v_call: TRBV27; clone_size: few; d_call: NA; cdr3_aa: CATRGLGEKLFF; cdr3_nt: TGTGCCACGAGGGGGTTAGGGGAAAAACTGTTTTTT
j_call: TRBJ1-1; cdr3_length: 12; v_call: TRBV7-9; clone_size: NA; d_call: NA; cdr3_aa: CASSLSAGWAFF; cdr3_nt: TGTGCCAGCAGCTTATCGGCAGGGTGGGCTTTCTTT
j_call: TRBJ2-7; cdr3_length: 10; v_call: TRBV29-1; clone_size: few; d_call: NA; cdr3_aa: CSVGSHEQYF; cdr3_nt: TGCAGCGTTGGTAGCCACGAGCAGTACTTC
j_call: TRBJ1-4; cdr3_length: 13; v_call: TRBV29-1; clone_size: few; d_call: NA; cdr3_aa: CSVVGQNNEKLFF; cdr3_nt: TGCAGCGTTGTGGGGCAGAATAATGAAAAACTGTTTTTT
j_call: TRBJ2-3; cdr3_length: 13; v_call: TRBV6-4; clone_size: NA; d_call: TRBD2; cdr3_aa: CASSGTSVDTQYF; cdr3_nt: TGTGCCAGCAGCGGGACTAGCGTGGATACGCAGTATTTT
j_call: TRBJ2-4; cdr3_length: 14; v_call: TRBV30; clone_size: NA; d_call: TRBD2; cdr3_aa: CAWSLSTSGAIQYF; cdr3_nt: TGTGCCTGGAGTTTATCTACTAGCGGTGCGATTCAGTACTTC
j_call: TRBJ2-7; cdr3_length: 16; v_call: TRBV5-4; clone_size: few; d_call: TRBD2; cdr3_aa: CASSPVLAGGTYEQYF; cdr3_nt: TGTGCCAGCAGCCCGGTACTAGCGGGGGGGACCTACGAGCAGTACTTC
j_call: TRBJ2-1; cdr3_length: 16; v_call: TRBV7-2; clone_size: few; d_call: TRBD2; cdr3_aa: CASSPRLAGNGNEQFF; cdr3_nt: TGTGCCAGCAGCCCCCGACTAGCGGGAAATGGTAATGAGCAGTTCTTC
j_call: TRBJ2-7; cdr3_length: 14; v_call: TRBV5-4; clone_size: NA; d_call: NA; cdr3_aa: CASSSEVAPYEQYF; cdr3_nt: TGTGCCAGCAGCTCCGAGGTAGCGCCGTACGAGCAGTACTTC
j_call: TRBJ2-3; cdr3_length: 17; v_call: TRBV9; clone_size: NA; d_call: TRBD2; cdr3_aa: CASSSGVGGRIADTQYF; cdr3_nt: TGTGCCAGCAGCTCCGGAGTCGGGGGGAGGATAGCAGATACGCAGTATTTT
j_call: TRBJ2-1; cdr3_length: 14; v_call: TRBV6-1; clone_size: few; d_call: TRBD1; cdr3_aa: CASTGQALYNEQFF; cdr3_nt: TGTGCCAGCACTGGACAGGCCCTCTACAATGAGCAGTTCTTC
j_call: TRBJ2-2; cdr3_length: 16; v_call: TRBV9; clone_size: NA; d_call: NA; cdr3_aa: CASSLSGGPGTGELFF; cdr3_nt: TGTGCCAGCAGCCTAAGCGGAGGGCCGGGGACCGGGGAGCTGTTTTTT
j_call: TRBJ2-7; cdr3_length: 11; v_call: TRBV5-8; clone_size: NA; d_call: NA; cdr3_aa: CASSRHYEQYF; cdr3_nt: TGTGCCAGCAGTAGACACTACGAGCAGTACTTC
j_call: TRBJ1-2; cdr3_length: 15; v_call: TRBV7-2; clone_size: NA; d_call: NA; cdr3_aa: CASSLGSRQDYGYTF; cdr3_nt: TGTGCCAGCAGCTTAGGGTCAAGACAGGACTATGGCTACACCTTC
j_call: TRBJ2-1; cdr3_length: 16; v_call: TRBV21-1; clone_size: NA; d_call: NA; cdr3_aa: CASSKGGGRSYNEQFF; cdr3_nt: TGTGCCAGCAGCAAAGGGGGCGGGAGGTCCTACAATGAGCAGTTCTTC
j_call: TRBJ2-7; cdr3_length: 14; v_call: TRBV27; clone_size: NA; d_call: NA; cdr3_aa: CASRSGRSPYEQYF; cdr3_nt: TGTGCCAGCCGTAGCGGCCGGAGTCCCTACGAGCAGTACTTC
j_call: TRBJ2-2; cdr3_length: 13; v_call: TRBV2; clone_size: NA; d_call: NA; cdr3_aa: CASSERGTGELFF; cdr3_nt: TGTGCCAGCAGTGAAAGGGGCACCGGGGAGCTGTTTTTT